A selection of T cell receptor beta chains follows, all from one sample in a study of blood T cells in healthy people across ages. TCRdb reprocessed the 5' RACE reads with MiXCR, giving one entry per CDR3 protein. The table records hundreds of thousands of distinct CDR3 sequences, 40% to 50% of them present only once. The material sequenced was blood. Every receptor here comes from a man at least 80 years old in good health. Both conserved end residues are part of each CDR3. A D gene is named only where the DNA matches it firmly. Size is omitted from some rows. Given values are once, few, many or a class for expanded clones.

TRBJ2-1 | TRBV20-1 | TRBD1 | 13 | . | TGCAGTGCTTTCCGGGACAGGGGGAATGAGCAGTTCTTC | CSAFRDRGNEQFF
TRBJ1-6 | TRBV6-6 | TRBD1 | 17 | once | TGTGCCAGCAGCACGGGAGGGGGCGGCCCTAAGGGGTCACCCCCCCACTTT | CASSTGGGGPKGSPPHF
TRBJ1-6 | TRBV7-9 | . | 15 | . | TGTGCCAGCAGCTTGCATTCAGGTGGGGATTCACCCCTCCACTTT | CASSLHSGGDSPLHF
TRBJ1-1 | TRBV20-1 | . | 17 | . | TGCAGTGCTAGAGTAGCAGGCGGGGGGGCTCTGAACGCTGAAGCTTTCTTT | CSARVAGGGALNAEAFF
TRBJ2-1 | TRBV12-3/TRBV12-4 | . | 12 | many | TGTGCCAGCAGCCCTTACGGAGTCGCGCAGTTCTTC | CASSPYGVAQFF
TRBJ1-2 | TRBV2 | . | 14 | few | TGTGCCAGCAGATTAGACGCAGCTAACTATGGCTACACCTTC | CASRLDAANYGYTF
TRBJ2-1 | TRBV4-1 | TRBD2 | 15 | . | TGCGCCAGCAGCCAGGAGCGGGAGGTCGGTGGGGAGCAGTTCTTC | CASSQEREVGGEQFF
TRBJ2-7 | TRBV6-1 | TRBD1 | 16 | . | TGTGCCAGCAGGGACTATGGACAGGGAACTTCCTACGAGCAGTACTTC | CASRDYGQGTSYEQYF
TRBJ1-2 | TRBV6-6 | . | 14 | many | TGTGCCAGCAGCTACTACCGGGACACTATTGGCTACACCTTC | CASSYYRDTIGYTF
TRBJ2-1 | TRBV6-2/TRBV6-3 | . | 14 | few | TGTGCCAGCCTAGGACCAGGAACCTACAATGAGCAGTTCTTC | CASLGPGTYNEQFF
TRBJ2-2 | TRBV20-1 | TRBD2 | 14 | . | TGCAGTGTTAAAGGGGCTAGCGGGACCGGGGAGCTGTTTTTT | CSVKGASGTGELFF
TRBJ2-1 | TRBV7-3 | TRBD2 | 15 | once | TGTGCCAGCAGCTTATGGGACTACTCCTACAATGAGCAGTTCTTC | CASSLWDYSYNEQFF
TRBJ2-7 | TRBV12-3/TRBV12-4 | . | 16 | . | TGTGCCAGCAGTCCCCCCAGGGGGGGACTAACCTACGAGCAGTACTTC | CASSPPRGGLTYEQYF
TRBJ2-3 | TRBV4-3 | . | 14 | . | TGCGCCAGCAGCCAAGCAGACAGAACAGATACGCAGTATTTT | CASSQADRTDTQYF
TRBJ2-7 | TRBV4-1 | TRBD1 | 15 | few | TGCGCCAGCAGCCAAGCACCCGGGACAGGGGGCGAGCAGTACTTC | CASSQAPGTGGEQYF
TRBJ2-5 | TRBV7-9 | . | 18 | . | TGTTCCAGCAGCTTAGGTTGGTCCGGGGGAACCACGCAAGAGACCCAGTACTTC | CSSSLGWSGGTTQETQYF
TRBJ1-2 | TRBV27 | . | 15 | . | TGTGCCACCAGAATCACGGGATTCGCTAACTATGGCTACACCTTC | CATRITGFANYGYTF
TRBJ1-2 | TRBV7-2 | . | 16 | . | TGTGCCAGCAGCTATTCTAGACAAACTTCTAACTATGGCTACACCTTC | CASSYSRQTSNYGYTF
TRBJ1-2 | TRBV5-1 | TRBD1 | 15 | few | TGCGCCAGCAGCTTGGTTCAGGGGGAGCAATATGGCTACACCTTC | CASSLVQGEQYGYTF
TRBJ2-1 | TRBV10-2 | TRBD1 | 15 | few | TGCGCCAGCAGTGAGTCAGGGGGCGCCTACAATGAGCAGTTCTTC | CASSESGGAYNEQFF
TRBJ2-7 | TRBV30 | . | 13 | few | TGTGCCTGGAGTGTACAGGTAACCAACGAGCAGTACTTC | CAWSVQVTNEQYF
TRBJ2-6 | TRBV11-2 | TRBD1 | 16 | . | TGTGCCAGCAGCCCTGACAGGGTCTCTGGGGCCAACGTCCTGACTTTC | CASSPDRVSGANVLTF
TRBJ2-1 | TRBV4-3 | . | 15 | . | TGCGCCAGCAGCCAAGATGAGGGCTCCTACAATGAGCAGTTCTTC | CASSQDEGSYNEQFF
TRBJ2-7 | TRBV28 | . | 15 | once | TGTGCCAGCAGTTTCGGAGCGGTCTCCTACAATGAGCAGTACTTC | CASSFGAVSYNEQYF
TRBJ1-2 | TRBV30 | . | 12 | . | TGTGCCTGGAGTGTACGGTACTATGGCTACACCTTC | CAWSVRYYGYTF
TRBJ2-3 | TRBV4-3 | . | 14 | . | TGCGCCAGCAGCCTCAGCGGAGACACAGATACGCAGTATTTT | CASSLSGDTDTQYF
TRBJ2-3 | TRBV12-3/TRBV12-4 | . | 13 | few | TGTGCCAGCAGTTTCGGGGACACAGATACGCAGTATTTT | CASSFGDTDTQYF
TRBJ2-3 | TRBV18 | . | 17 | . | TGTGCCAGCTCACCACCCCCAGTGGGGGGAAGGACAGATACGCAGTATTTT | CASSPPPVGGRTDTQYF
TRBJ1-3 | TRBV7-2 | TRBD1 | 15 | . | TGTGCCAGCAGCATCGACAGGGTCCCTGGAAACACCATATATTTT | CASSIDRVPGNTIYF
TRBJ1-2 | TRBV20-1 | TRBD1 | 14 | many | TGCAGTGCTAGCAGACAGGGGGCGATTTATGGCTACACCTTC | CSASRQGAIYGYTF
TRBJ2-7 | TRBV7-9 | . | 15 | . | TGTGCCAGCAGCTCCGACAGGACTCTTTCCTACGAGCAGTACTTC | CASSSDRTLSYEQYF
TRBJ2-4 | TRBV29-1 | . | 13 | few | TGCAGCGTCTATACAGGGACCAAAAACATTCAGTACTTC | CSVYTGTKNIQYF
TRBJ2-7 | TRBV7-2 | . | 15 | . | TGTGCCAGCAGCTTAGAATCAAGGAGGGCGTACGAGCAGTACTTC | CASSLESRRAYEQYF
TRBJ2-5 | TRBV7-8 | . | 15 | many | TGTGCCAGCAGTCCCCTTAGCGGAATCCAAGAGACCCAGTACTTC | CASSPLSGIQETQYF
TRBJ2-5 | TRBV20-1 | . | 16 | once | TGCAGTGCAGATAGAGGTAGGGCCTACCCGGCCCATGAGCAGTACTTC | CSADRGRAYPAHEQYF
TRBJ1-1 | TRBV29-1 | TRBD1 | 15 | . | TGCAGCGTTCAGAAAGTAGACAGGGAGAACACTGAAGCTTTCTTT | CSVQKVDRENTEAFF
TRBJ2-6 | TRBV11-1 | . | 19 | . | TGTGCCAGCAGCTTATGGGGACCTGACAGTTACTCTGGGGCCAACGTCCTGACTTTC | CASSLWGPDSYSGANVLTF
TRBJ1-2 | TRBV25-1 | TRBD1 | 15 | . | TGTGCCAGCAGTGAATCAGGGGGGAGGCTCTATGGCTACACCTTC | CASSESGGRLYGYTF
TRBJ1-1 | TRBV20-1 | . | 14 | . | TGCAGTGCTGCCCCGGGACGGAGGACCACTGAAGCTTTCTTT | CSAAPGRRTTEAFF
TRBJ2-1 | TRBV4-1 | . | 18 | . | TGCGCCAGCAGCCAAGAGAGACCCACAGGTACTCGCCTAAATGGGCAGTTCTTC | CASSQERPTGTRLNGQFF
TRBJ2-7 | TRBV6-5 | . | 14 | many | TGTGCCAGCAGTTATGGGCAGAATTCCTACGAGCAGTACTTC | CASSYGQNSYEQYF
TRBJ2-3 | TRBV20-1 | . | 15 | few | TGCAGTGCTAGATTTGGTAGAACTAGCACAGATACGCAGTATTTT | CSARFGRTSTDTQYF